The source of this TCR beta chain is a study of T cell responses to AZD1222 COVID-19 vaccine. For the study at large: It was second doses at about 4 or about 12 weeks that were pooled.

As concerns this clone: The antigen is not known.

The study's findings and limits: Unmutated regions of variants are reportedly targeted by nearly half of spike-specific TCRs. CD4 TCRs linked to vaccination spanned spike, dominating at 160-218 and 743-854. Spike-specific TCR depth and breadth grew after two AZD1222 doses.

Sequencing was performed with immunoSEQ multiplex PCR; in TCRdb, only in-frame clones are kept and a portion is missing. The data hold more than 95,000 clones, with about 87% observed a single time. The CDR3 consists of 14 residues. Germline CDR1 reads SGHAT; CDR2 reads FQNNGV. Trimming stripped 5 bases from V and 1 base from J, with 11 bases between. J is TRBJ1-1 and V is TRBV11-2; a weak D match, TRBD1 (5 bases). Sequences were derived from peripheral blood, sampled on day 0 of AZD1222 vaccination. The source is an adult in good health. The CDR3: CASSKPGQNTEAFF. CDR3 in DNA: TGTGCCAGCAGCAAACCGGGGCAGAACACTGAAGCTTTCTTT.